Included here is one T cell receptor beta chain sequence, with context. Its antigen is not identified. Profiled with immunoSEQ multiplex PCR; TCRdb holds only in-frame clones, not every one. The table has 550,000 to 700,000 clones, 73% seen once; the top ten hold 1.5% to 2%. V lost 4 bases to trimming and J lost 0 bases, with 10 bases between them. The CDR3 contains 14 residues. Germline-derived CDR1 and CDR2 are KGHSH and LQKENI. The healthy adult donors were HIV-negative and reported no recent acute infections or vaccinations. Memory CD4+ cells were the fraction left after CD45RA+ naive selection. The sample originates from a study of shared clonotypes between healthy human individuals. Broader study findings: Non-shared clonotypes had lower generation probabilities than those shared by all four donors.

The chain recombines TRBV18 with TRBJ2-7; D gene unclear. This sequence was found in a woman in her thirties in good health. Sample: memory CD4+ T cells sorted from blood. Subset given: CD45RA-negative fraction. CDR3 nucleotides: TGTGCCAGCTCACGAACGGAGAGCTCCTACGAGCAGTACTTC. It is translated as CASSRTESSYEQYF.